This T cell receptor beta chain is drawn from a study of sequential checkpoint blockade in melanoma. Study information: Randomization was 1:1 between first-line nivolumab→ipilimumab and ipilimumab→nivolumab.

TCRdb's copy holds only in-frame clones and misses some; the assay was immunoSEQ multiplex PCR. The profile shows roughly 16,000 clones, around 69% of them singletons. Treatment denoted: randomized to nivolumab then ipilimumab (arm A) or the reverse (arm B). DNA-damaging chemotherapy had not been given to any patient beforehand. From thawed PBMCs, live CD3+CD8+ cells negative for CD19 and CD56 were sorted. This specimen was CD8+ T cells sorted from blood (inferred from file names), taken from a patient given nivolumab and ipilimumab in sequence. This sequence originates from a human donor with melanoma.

The CDR3 spells CASSLGSSYEQYV. The CDR3 DNA is TGTGCCAGCAGCCTTGGGAGCTCCTACGAGCAGTACGTC. The rearrangement joins TRBV13 to TRBJ2-7; possibly TRBD2 for D (5 bases). Trimming left V 5 bases short and J 0 bases short, with 8 bases between. The CDR3 covers 13 residues. Per germline, CDR1 PRHDT and CDR2 FYEKMQ (reference sequence).